This entry is about one T cell receptor beta chain. Its matching antigen is unknown. Repertoires were generated with immunoSEQ multiplex PCR, while TCRdb's copy carries only in-frame clones and drops some. The sample contains over 95,000 clones, approximately 91% of which appear only once. These data come from a study of T cell responses to AZD1222 COVID-19 vaccine. V was pared by 7 bases and J by 5 bases, with 14 bases between. CDR3 size: 13 residues. Per germline, CDR1 LNHDA and CDR2 SQIVND (reference sequence). Study-level points and caveats: Only a handful of people who got AZD1222 tested seropositive at baseline. A mostly white British donor set with more females was recruited, and clonal diversity was possibly underestimated.

This clonotype was sampled from an adult in good health. The chain recombines TRBV19 with TRBJ1-2; unclear D gene. The source material was peripheral blood, sampled on day 0 of AZD1222 vaccination. This chain's CDR3 is CASKRGTAYGYTF. The DNA for the CDR3 is TGTGCCAGTAAGCGGGGAACAGCATATGGCTACACCTTC. Full variable domain (remainder filled in from reference TRBV19 and TRBJ1-2): DGGITQSPKYLFRKEGQNVTLSCEQNLNHDAMYWYRQDPGQGLRLIYYSQIVNDFQKGDIAEGYSVSREKKESFPLTVTSAQKNPTAFYLCASKRGTAYGYTFGSGTRLTVV.